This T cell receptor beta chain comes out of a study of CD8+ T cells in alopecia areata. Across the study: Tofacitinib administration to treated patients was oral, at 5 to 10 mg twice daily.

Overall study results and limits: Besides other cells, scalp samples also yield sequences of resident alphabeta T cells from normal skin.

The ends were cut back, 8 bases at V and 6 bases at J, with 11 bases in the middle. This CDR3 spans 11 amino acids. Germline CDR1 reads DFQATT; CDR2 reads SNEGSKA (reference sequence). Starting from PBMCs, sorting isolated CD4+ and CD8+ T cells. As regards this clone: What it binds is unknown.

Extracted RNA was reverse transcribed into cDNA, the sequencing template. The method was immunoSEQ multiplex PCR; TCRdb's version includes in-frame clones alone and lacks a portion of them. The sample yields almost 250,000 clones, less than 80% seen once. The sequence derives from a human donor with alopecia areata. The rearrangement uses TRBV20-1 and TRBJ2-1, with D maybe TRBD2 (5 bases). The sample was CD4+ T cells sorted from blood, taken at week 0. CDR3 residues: CSYFEGNEQFF. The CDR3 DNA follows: TGCAGTTATTTTGAGGGCAATGAGCAGTTCTTC.